These T cell receptor beta chains were read from a single sample in a study of cytomegalovirus exposure and HLA in healthy donors. Libraries were prepared by immunoSEQ multiplex PCR; TCRdb keeps only in-frame clonotypes and omits some of them. Among some 130,000 clones, nearly 80% were seen once, and the ten largest hold approximately 3.5%. The sample was PBMCs. These receptors all come from a woman in her 30s in good health and CMV-seropositive. Both conserved end residues are part of each CDR3. Each record gives: clone size, D gene, J gene, V gene, CDR3 DNA, CDR3 protein. D genes are given only for firm matches. Only part of the rows carry a size: once, few, many, or a class if the clone is expanded.

abundance: once
d_gene: -
j_gene: TRBJ2-7
v_gene: TRBV4-1
CDR3nt: TGCGCCAGCAGCCAAGATCCGGCAGGGAGGCGAGAGGAGCAGTACTTC
CDR3aa: CASSQDPAGRREEQYF

abundance: -
d_gene: -
j_gene: TRBJ2-3
v_gene: TRBV11-2
CDR3nt: TGTGCCAGCAGGGCGGCCACAGATACGCAGTATTTT
CDR3aa: CASRAATDTQYF

abundance: -
d_gene: TRBD2
j_gene: TRBJ2-1
v_gene: TRBV18
CDR3nt: TGTGCCAGCTCACCACCTAGCGGGGGGATTGGTGAGCAGTTCTTC
CDR3aa: CASSPPSGGIGEQFF

abundance: -
d_gene: TRBD1
j_gene: TRBJ2-1
v_gene: TRBV13
CDR3nt: TGTGCCAGCAGCGCCCGGAGTTGGGGACAGGGTTTCAATGAGCAGTTCTTC
CDR3aa: CASSARSWGQGFNEQFF

abundance: -
d_gene: -
j_gene: TRBJ2-7
v_gene: TRBV28
CDR3nt: TGTGCCAGCAGCATTTCAGGGGGGCGCGAGTACGAGCAGTACTTC
CDR3aa: CASSISGGREYEQYF

abundance: -
d_gene: TRBD1
j_gene: TRBJ1-2
v_gene: TRBV6-1
CDR3nt: TGTGCCAGCAGTGAACAGGGGGCTGGCTATGGCTACACCTTC
CDR3aa: CASSEQGAGYGYTF

abundance: -
d_gene: TRBD2
j_gene: TRBJ2-5
v_gene: TRBV4-1
CDR3nt: TGCGCCAGCAGCCTACCTCGGACGGGGGGTGCGGAAGAGACCCAGTACTTC
CDR3aa: CASSLPRTGGAEETQYF

abundance: once
d_gene: -
j_gene: TRBJ2-1
v_gene: TRBV6-5
CDR3nt: TGTGCCAGCAGCCACGCTACAGGGATGAACAATGAGCAGTTCTTC
CDR3aa: CASSHATGMNNEQFF

abundance: -
d_gene: TRBD1
j_gene: TRBJ2-7
v_gene: TRBV28
CDR3nt: TGTGCCAGCAACCCGCCAGGGGGTATGGACGAGCAGTACTTC
CDR3aa: CASNPPGGMDEQYF

abundance: -
d_gene: -
j_gene: TRBJ2-5
v_gene: TRBV29-1
CDR3nt: TGCAGCGCCGATCCCGGGATTCAAGAGACCCAGTACTTC
CDR3aa: CSADPGIQETQYF

abundance: -
d_gene: -
j_gene: TRBJ1-4
v_gene: TRBV9
CDR3nt: TGTGCCAGCAGCGTAGCCCAGGGCGAGACTAATGAAAAACTGTTTTTT
CDR3aa: CASSVAQGETNEKLFF

abundance: -
d_gene: TRBD1
j_gene: TRBJ1-6
v_gene: TRBV6-1
CDR3nt: TGTGCCAGCAGGACGGGGGACAGGAATTCACCCCTCCACTTT
CDR3aa: CASRTGDRNSPLHF

abundance: -
d_gene: TRBD1
j_gene: TRBJ1-1
v_gene: TRBV6-5
CDR3nt: TGTGCCAGCAGAGCCCGACAGGGGCCGGAAATTGAAGCTTTCTTT
CDR3aa: CASRARQGPEIEAFF

abundance: -
d_gene: -
j_gene: TRBJ1-6
v_gene: TRBV25-1
CDR3nt: TGTGCCAGCAGTGACCGCCCTACCGTCGCGGGGCCAACATCACCCCTCCACTTT
CDR3aa: CASSDRPTVAGPTSPLHF

abundance: -
d_gene: -
j_gene: TRBJ1-2
v_gene: TRBV30
CDR3nt: TGTGCCTGGAGTCCGGACTGGGCGGGCTACACCTTC
CDR3aa: CAWSPDWAGYTF

abundance: -
d_gene: -
j_gene: TRBJ2-7
v_gene: TRBV2
CDR3nt: TGTGCCAGCAGTGCCGACAGACCGATATCCTACGAGCAGTACTTC
CDR3aa: CASSADRPISYEQYF

abundance: -
d_gene: -
j_gene: TRBJ1-4
v_gene: TRBV27
CDR3nt: TGTGCCAGGGACAGAGTAGAGGAAAAACTGTTTTTT
CDR3aa: CARDRVEEKLFF

abundance: -
d_gene: -
j_gene: TRBJ2-7
v_gene: TRBV18
CDR3nt: TGTGCCAGCTCCACGGACTGGGGGGAATACGAGCAGTACTTC
CDR3aa: CASSTDWGEYEQYF

abundance: -
d_gene: TRBD1
j_gene: TRBJ1-2
v_gene: TRBV30
CDR3nt: TGTGCCTGGCGGACAGGGGGCATATATGGCTACACCTTC
CDR3aa: CAWRTGGIYGYTF

abundance: -
d_gene: TRBD1
j_gene: TRBJ2-2
v_gene: TRBV28
CDR3nt: TGTGCCAGCAGCCCCCCGGACAGGTCCGGGGAGCTGTTTTTT
CDR3aa: CASSPPDRSGELFF

abundance: -
d_gene: -
j_gene: TRBJ1-2
v_gene: TRBV27
CDR3nt: TGTGCCAGCAGCACTCTAGGTCGGGGCTACACCTTC
CDR3aa: CASSTLGRGYTF

abundance: few
d_gene: -
j_gene: TRBJ1-1
v_gene: TRBV29-1
CDR3nt: TGCAGCGTCCAACTCCTCCCGGGAGCGACTGAAGCTTTCTTT
CDR3aa: CSVQLLPGATEAFF